The rows below give T cell receptor beta chains drawn from one sample of a study of blood T cell repertoires in COVID-19. Using immunoSEQ multiplex PCR, the repertoire was profiled, and TCRdb retains in-frame clones only, with some absent. The table records about 120,000 clones, approximately 82% of them present only once. Sequencing input: peripheral blood. The receptors originated from a man between 60 and 70 years old with acute or convalescent COVID-19. CDR3s include the opening cysteine and the closing phenylalanine or tryptophan. A D gene is named only where the DNA matches it firmly. The listing skips clone size in some rows; elsewhere it reads once, few, many or a size class.

TRBD2	NA	TRBV5-1	TRBJ2-3	TGCGCCAGCAGCCTAGGGACTAGCCGAAGCACAGATACGCAGTATTTT	CASSLGTSRSTDTQYF
TRBD1	NA	TRBV28	TRBJ1-1	TGTGCCAGCAGCTTCCCAAGGACAGGGATTTTTACTGAAGCTTTCTTT	CASSFPRTGIFTEAFF
TRBD2	few	TRBV7-9	TRBJ2-7	TGTGCCAGCAGCGCGAGCGGGAGGCTCCCCTACGAGCAGTACTTC	CASSASGRLPYEQYF
NA	NA	TRBV19	TRBJ1-5	TGTGCCAGTAGTCCGGGGTATAGCAATCAGCCCCAGCATTTT	CASSPGYSNQPQHF
NA	NA	TRBV19	TRBJ1-2	TGTGCCAGTGCCCCCTCCGCCTCTCTGGCCTATGGCTACACCTTC	CASAPSASLAYGYTF
NA	NA	TRBV2	TRBJ2-4	TGTGCCAGCCGAACGAGGGCAGGCAAAAACATTCAGTACTTC	CASRTRAGKNIQYF
TRBD2	NA	TRBV11-3	TRBJ2-1	TGTGCCAGCAGCGCCGGGGTAGCGGGAAACAATGAGCAGTTCTTC	CASSAGVAGNNEQFF
NA	NA	TRBV30	TRBJ2-3	TGTGCCTGGAGAGGGGGGGAAATTAGCACAGATACGCAGTATTTT	CAWRGGEISTDTQYF
NA	NA	TRBV27	TRBJ1-3	TGTGCCAGCAGTTACACGACTCTCCCCTCTGGAAACACCATATATTTT	CASSYTTLPSGNTIYF
NA	NA	TRBV28	TRBJ1-2	TGTGCCAGCAGTTTAACCGGATCCAGGGATGGCTACACCTTC	CASSLTGSRDGYTF
NA	NA	TRBV9	TRBJ1-1	TGTGCCAGCAGCCCATCAGGAGGGTACACTGAAGCTTTCTTT	CASSPSGGYTEAFF
TRBD2	NA	TRBV7-3	TRBJ2-1	TGTGCCAGCAGCCCCGGACTAGCGAGCAATGAGCAGTTCTTC	CASSPGLASNEQFF
TRBD1	NA	TRBV18	TRBJ1-3	TGTGCCAGCTCACCTTTCCAGGACAGGGGGCTAATGGCTGGAAACACCATATATTTT	CASSPFQDRGLMAGNTIYF
TRBD2	NA	TRBV5-1	TRBJ2-2	TGCGCCAGCAGCTTACTAGCGGTGTCCACCGGGGAGCTGTTTTTT	CASSLLAVSTGELFF
NA	NA	TRBV6-5	TRBJ2-7	TGTGCCAGCAGTTACTCGTCCGGGGGCTCCTACGAGCAGTACTTC	CASSYSSGGSYEQYF
NA	NA	TRBV6-5	TRBJ1-4	TGTGCCAGCAGCCGGGATTTCCTCTGGAATGAAAAACTGTTTTTT	CASSRDFLWNEKLFF
NA	once	TRBV27	TRBJ1-2	TGTGCCAGCAGTTTACGGGTCCGGGGGGCGGAAGGCTACACCTTC	CASSLRVRGAEGYTF
TRBD2	few	TRBV4-2	TRBJ2-1	TGTGCCAGCAGCCAAGGACCTAGCGGGAGTGACAATGAGCAGTTCTTC	CASSQGPSGSDNEQFF
NA	NA	TRBV6-5	TRBJ2-7	TGTGCCAGCAGTTACTCTGACACCCCCTACGAGCAGTACTTC	CASSYSDTPYEQYF
TRBD2	NA	TRBV19	TRBJ2-7	TGTGCCAGTAGTATCGGTAGCGGGAGTCTCTACGAGCAGTACTTC	CASSIGSGSLYEQYF
NA	NA	TRBV2	TRBJ1-2	TGTGCCAGCAAGATCGGCAGGGGTGTCTATGGCTACACCTTC	CASKIGRGVYGYTF
NA	NA	TRBV3-1/TRBV3-2	TRBJ2-5	TGTGCCAGCGAGAGTAACCAAGAGACCCAGTACTTC	CASESNQETQYF
NA	NA	TRBV10-3	TRBJ1-3	TGTGCCATCAGTGAGGGCACCTTCCTCTCTGGAAACACCATATATTTT	CAISEGTFLSGNTIYF
NA	NA	TRBV3-1/TRBV3-2	TRBJ2-1	TGTGCCAGCAGCCCCCAACTAGCCGCCAATGAGCAGTTCTTC	CASSPQLAANEQFF
TRBD2	few	TRBV10-2	TRBJ2-1	TGCGCCAGCAGAATAGCGGGAGGCGTGGGCAATGAGCAGTTCTTC	CASRIAGGVGNEQFF
NA	NA	TRBV3-1/TRBV3-2	TRBJ2-2	TGTGCCAGCAGCTTTAGAGTCGGGGAGCTGTTTTTT	CASSFRVGELFF
NA	NA	TRBV7-8	TRBJ2-1	TGTGCCAGCAGCTCTGCAATACGGTCGGGCAATGAGCAGTTCTTC	CASSSAIRSGNEQFF
NA	NA	TRBV5-1	TRBJ2-7	TGCGCCAGCGCTGTAGGGGGACATTCCTCCTACGAGCAGTACTTC	CASAVGGHSSYEQYF
NA	NA	TRBV28	TRBJ2-7	TGTGCCAGCGGCAGTGGTTACGAGCAGTACTTC	CASGSGYEQYF
NA	NA	TRBV28	TRBJ1-5	TGTGCCAGCAGTCGGGTAAGGGACATTAGCAATCAGCCCCAGCATTTT	CASSRVRDISNQPQHF
NA	few	TRBV5-1	TRBJ1-1	TGCGCCAGCACTCGGACGGGAGGGATGGGTGAAGCTTTCTTT	CASTRTGGMGEAFF
NA	NA	TRBV6-5	TRBJ2-2	TGTGCCAGCCGAACGGGACAATTCACCGGGGAGCTGTTTTTT	CASRTGQFTGELFF
TRBD2	NA	TRBV3-1/TRBV3-2	TRBJ2-7	TGTGCCAGCAGCCAGACTCTAGCGGCTGGCGAGCAGTACTTC	CASSQTLAAGEQYF
NA	NA	TRBV9	TRBJ1-3	TGTGCCAGCAGCGTAGACAGGGCGGACACCATATATTTT	CASSVDRADTIYF
TRBD2	NA	TRBV7-2	TRBJ2-3	TGTGCCAGCAGCTCGGGACTAGCGGGCCCAGATACGCAGTATTTT	CASSSGLAGPDTQYF
NA	NA	TRBV28	TRBJ1-2	TGTGCCAGCAGTTTGGACAGACCATATGGCTACACCTTC	CASSLDRPYGYTF
NA	NA	TRBV27	TRBJ2-1	TGTGCCAGCAGTTTTAGGGGACAAGGGTGGGATGAGCAGTTCTTC	CASSFRGQGWDEQFF
NA	NA	TRBV2	TRBJ1-1	TGTGCCGGACTGACAGGTCGAGAAGCTTTCTTT	CAGLTGREAFF
TRBD1	once	TRBV28	TRBJ1-2	TGTGCCAGCACCGGACCGGGACAGGGGATTGGCTACACCTTC	CASTGPGQGIGYTF
NA	NA	TRBV3-1/TRBV3-2	TRBJ1-2	TGTGCCAGCAGCCACCTAGGGCGGGGGCCCAACTATGGCTACACCTTC	CASSHLGRGPNYGYTF
NA	many	TRBV18	TRBJ2-7	TGTGCCAGCTCACCAGGGCTGCTTAACCTGGAGCAGTACTTC	CASSPGLLNLEQYF
TRBD2	NA	TRBV5-4	TRBJ2-1	TGTGCCAGCAGCTTCGGACTAGCGGGGGATGAGCAGTTCTTC	CASSFGLAGDEQFF
NA	NA	TRBV4-1	TRBJ2-4	TGCGCCAGCAGCCCTAGTCCCCTTCGTCCACTAGCCAAAAACATTCAGTACTTC	CASSPSPLRPLAKNIQYF
NA	many	TRBV21-1	TRBJ1-3	TGTGCCAGCAGCAAAAGTAACAGGGGAAAATTTGGAAACACCATATATTTT	CASSKSNRGKFGNTIYF
NA	NA	TRBV6-5	TRBJ1-1	TGTGCCAGCAGTTACTTATACCGGACAAGGAACACTGAAGCTTTCTTT	CASSYLYRTRNTEAFF
NA	NA	TRBV2	TRBJ2-3	TGTGCCAGCCAGGACACGGCCCCCGATACGCAGTATTTT	CASQDTAPDTQYF
NA	NA	TRBV11-2	TRBJ1-1	TGTGCCAGCAGCATCGGGACACTTATGAACACTGAAGCTTTCTTT	CASSIGTLMNTEAFF
NA	NA	TRBV19	TRBJ2-3	TGTGCCAGTAGTATACAGGGGTTACCTAGCACAGATACGCAGTATTTT	CASSIQGLPSTDTQYF
NA	NA	TRBV5-3	TRBJ2-1	TGTGCCAGAAGCTTAGGGCAGGGGCTGTTCTTC	CARSLGQGLFF
NA	NA	TRBV5-6	TRBJ2-5	TGTGCCAGCAGGATTCGAAGGGGGAAGACCCAGTACTTC	CASRIRRGKTQYF
TRBD2	NA	TRBV4-1	TRBJ2-1	TGCGCCAGCAGCCCCGTGGAGGTAGCGGGAGTCAATGAGCAGTTCTTC	CASSPVEVAGVNEQFF
NA	NA	TRBV15	TRBJ1-4	TGTGCCACCAGCAGAGGAGGGCATGAAAAACTGTTTTTT	CATSRGGHEKLFF
TRBD1	NA	TRBV19	TRBJ1-3	TGTGCCAGTAGTACGGGACAGTATGGAAACACCATATATTTT	CASSTGQYGNTIYF
TRBD2	NA	TRBV5-1	TRBJ2-1	TGCGCCAGCAGCTTTCGACTAGCGGCTAACAATGAGCAGTTCTTC	CASSFRLAANNEQFF
NA	medium-sized	TRBV4-1	TRBJ1-5	TGCGCCAGCAGCCAAGGGCGAGGGGGGGGTCAGCCCCAGCATTTT	CASSQGRGGGQPQHF